These 17 T cell receptor beta chains came from one sample sequenced in a study of shared clonotypes between healthy human individuals (dated by TCRdb to 2019 to 2021). Library preparation used the immunoSEQ multiplex PCR assay. As stored in TCRdb, this immuneACCESS dataset retains in-frame rearrangements with V and J assigned. A fraction of the clones does not appear; measured against another copy, unresolved V genes explain less than half of the discrepancy, and the remainder lacks a known reason. This sample has about 700,000 clones in its table, and about 92% of those were observed once. The ten largest clones take up about 24% of the sample. CD8 naive samples were CD45RO-negative cells positively selected for CCR7, giving a CD45RA+CCR7+ population that excluded TemRA cells. The sequencing sample was made of naive CD8+ T cells sorted from blood. The cell subset or site label of this sample denotes: CD45RA+CCR7+. These receptors came from a man in his thirties or forties in good health.

The chain couples TRBV27 to TRBJ2-1; D gene unclear. From germline, CDR1 is MNHEY and CDR2 SMNVEV (reference sequence). Trimming stripped 0 bases from V and 9 bases from J, with 9 bases between. The CDR3 runs 13 residues. The CDR3 DNA follows: TGTGCCAGCAGTTTATCGGGGTCGACTGAGCAGTTCTTC. This encodes CASSLSGSTEQFF.

The CDR3 region is CASSQHRGPNTGELFF. In DNA form, the CDR3 reads TGCGCCAGCAGCCAGCACAGGGGGCCCAACACCGGGGAGCTGTTTTTT. This sequence joins TRBV4-1 and TRBJ2-2; TRBD1 agrees at 9 bases. The CDR3 loop spans 16 amino acids. The V gene end was trimmed by 3 bases and the J gene end by 2 bases; junction bases not matched to a gene: 4. The V gene's germline CDR1 is MGHRA and CDR2 YSYEKL.

The V gene is TRBV18, the J gene TRBJ2-7; TRBD1 matches 12 bases. The CDR3 consists of 15 residues. Germline trimming cut 3 bases from V and 4 bases from J; bases unmatched to any gene: 4. Germline V gene data show CDR1 as KGHSH and CDR2 as LQKENI. This CDR3 reads CASSPEGQGAYEQYF. The CDR3 DNA follows: TGTGCCAGCTCACCGGAGGGACAGGGGGCTTACGAGCAGTACTTC.

This chain connects TRBV11-2 to TRBJ2-2; no reliable D call. This CDR3 contains 16 residues. Between the trimmed V and J ends, which lost 1 base and 0 bases, there was a span of 9 bases. The V gene's germline CDR1 is SGHAT and CDR2 FQNNGV. The CDR3 reads CASSLGSNSNTGELFF. The CDR3 DNA reads as TGTGCCAGCAGCTTAGGTTCAAACTCGAACACCGGGGAGCTGTTTTTT.

The J gene is TRBJ2-3, the V gene TRBV11-2, with 9 bases aligning to TRBD2. Trimming cost V 4 bases and J 5 bases; bases outside gene matches: 13. The germline V gene encodes CDR1 SGHAT and CDR2 FQNNGV. The CDR3 runs 17 residues. This CDR3 is CASSSGREGTGRDTQYF. The CDR3, as DNA: TGTGCCAGCAGCTCAGGGCGGGAGGGGACGGGGAGAGATACGCAGTATTTT.

The CDR3 loop reads CASSYPSIPETQYF. CDR3 DNA sequence: TGTGCCAGCAGTTACCCTAGTATTCCGGAGACCCAGTACTTC. The chain recombines TRBV6-5 with TRBJ2-5; no clear D. Germline CDR1 and CDR2: MNHEY and SVGAGI. The V and J ends lost 2 bases and 5 bases respectively, with 12 bases between them. The CDR3 loop spans 14 amino acids.

V gene TRBV7-9 combines with J gene TRBJ1-5, with D unclear. V lost 5 bases, J lost 6 bases, and 11 bases lay in between. This CDR3 is 13 amino acids long. Germline V lookup: CDR1 SEHNR, CDR2 FQNEAQ (reference sequence). This CDR3 reads CASSPREGQPQHF. The CDR3 DNA reads TGTGCCAGCAGCCCCCGGGAGGGTCAGCCCCAGCATTTT.

This clone was detected once. The chain employs TRBV28 and TRBJ1-1; D uncertain. The CDR3 consists of 13 residues. The V and J ends lost 5 bases and 6 bases respectively, with 13 bases between them. The V gene's germline CDR1 is MDHEN and CDR2 SYDVKM. The CDR3 nucleotides read TGTGCCAGCAGTCGCCTATTGGGCGCTGAAGCTTTCTTT. Amino acids: CASSRLLGAEAFF.

The chain links TRBV5-5 to TRBJ2-3; 8 positions agree with TRBD2. The CDR3 extends over 15 amino acids. V lost 5 bases, J lost 1 base, and 6 bases stayed unmatched. The germline V gene encodes CDR1 SGHKS and CDR2 YYEKEE (reference sequence). The CDR3 protein is CASRHPGLGTDTQYF. The DNA for the CDR3 is TGTGCCAGCAGACATCCGGGACTAGGCACAGATACGCAGTATTTT.

The chain employs TRBV7-9 and TRBJ2-7, with 9 bases aligning to TRBD1. The V gene end was trimmed by 4 bases and the J gene end by 4 bases; junction bases not matched to a gene: 11. The CDR3 extends over 16 amino acids. Looked up from germline, CDR1 is SEHNR and CDR2 is FQNEAQ (reference sequence). The CDR3 DNA follows: TGTGCCAGCAGCTCATCCAACAGGGGGCTGGTATACGAGCAGTACTTC. Protein product: CASSSSNRGLVYEQYF. The full variable domain, with the rest looked up from reference TRBV7-9 and TRBJ2-7, is DTGVSQNPRHKITKRGQNVTFRCDPISEHNRLYWYRQTLGQGPEFLTYFQNEAQLEKSRLLSDRFSAERPKGSFSTLEIQRTEQGDSAMYLCASSSSNRGLVYEQYFGPGTRLTVT.

The rearrangement uses TRBV4-2 and TRBJ2-6, with a weak D call TRBD1 (5 bases). V was clipped by 6 bases and J by 2 bases, with 20 bases between them. Germline assignment: CDR1 LGHNA and CDR2 YNFKEQ. The CDR3 loop spans 18 amino acids. The CDR3 nucleotides read TGTGCCAGCAGGGGAACAGGCCAATCTTTTGCTGGGGCCAACGTCCTGACTTTC. Translation gives CASRGTGQSFAGANVLTF.

The chain is built from TRBV5-4 and TRBJ2-7; 13 bases are shared with TRBD2. The J segment lost 7 bases and the V segment lost 3 bases, leaving 10 bases of the junction unmatched. Germline lookup yields CDR1 SGHNT and CDR2 YYREEE (reference sequence). The CDR3 is made up of 16 amino acids. This chain's CDR3 is CASSSDPGLAGREQYF. The CDR3 coding sequence is TGTGCCAGCAGCTCGGATCCGGGACTAGCGGGGAGGGAGCAGTACTTC.

A word on this clone: Other DNA sequences within the sample encode an identical CDR3. The V call is TRBV5-1, the J call TRBJ2-7; 7 nucleotides match TRBD1. CDR1 and CDR2 (germline): SGHRS, YFSETQ. The V and J ends lost 4 bases and 2 bases, in that order; junction bases with no gene match: 3. The CDR3 spans 13 residues. CDR3 nucleotides: TGCGCCAGCAGCGCCGGACAGGCCTACGAGCAGTACTTC. It specifies CASSAGQAYEQYF.

The J gene is TRBJ2-7, the V gene TRBV6-6; 9 bases agree with TRBD2. Germline V gives CDR1 MNHNY, CDR2 SVGAGI (reference sequence). Trimming removed 8 bases from V and 2 bases from J; junction bases left unmatched: 7. This CDR3 contains 14 residues. The CDR3 loop reads CASGWTSDTYEQYF. CDR3 DNA: TGTGCCAGCGGATGGACTAGCGATACCTACGAGCAGTACTTC.

The V gene is TRBV28, the J gene TRBJ2-5, with D unclear. Germline V gene sequence: CDR1 MDHEN, CDR2 SYDVKM. The CDR3 is 14 amino acids. With 2 bases removed from V and 4 bases from J, the gap between germline ends came to 11 bases. CDR3 DNA: TGTGCCAGCAGTTTACGAAAGGGTCTAGAGACCCAGTACTTC. This encodes CASSLRKGLETQYF.

The rearrangement links TRBV28 to TRBJ2-4; D might be TRBD2 (5 bases). The ends were cut back, 3 bases at V and 5 bases at J, with 11 bases in the middle. Germline-derived CDR1 and CDR2 are MDHEN and SYDVKM. There are 14 residues in the CDR3. This CDR3 is CASSFRGTENIQYF. The CDR3 nucleotides read TGTGCCAGCAGTTTCCGGGGAACCGAAAACATTCAGTACTTC.

The rearrangement links TRBV11-3 to TRBJ2-7; D unclear. CDR3 length equals 14 residues. Germline V gene lookup returns CDR1 SGHNT and CDR2 YENEEA. Trimming pared 4 bases from V and 2 bases from J, leaving 12 bases between. CDR3: CASSSHGNPYEQYF. In DNA form, the CDR3 reads TGTGCCAGCAGCTCACACGGAAATCCCTACGAGCAGTACTTC. Together with reference TRBV11-3 and TRBJ2-7, the CDR3 gives the full variable domain: EAGVVQSPRYKIIEKKQPVAFWCNPISGHNTLYWYLQNLGQGPELLIRYENEEAVDDSQLPKDRFSAERLKGVDSTLKIQPAELGDSAVYLCASSSHGNPYEQYFGPGTRLTVT.